This passage covers 9 T cell receptor beta chains from one sample sequenced in a study of cytomegalovirus exposure and HLA in healthy donors. In the PCR, 60 Vbeta and 13 Jbeta primers were used. Assay: immunoSEQ multiplex PCR; the TCRdb copy retains only in-frame clones and omits some. There are fewer than 85,000 clones in the sample; approximately 77% occur only once, and 11% lies in the top ten. Sample: PBMCs. These receptors all come from a woman aged 40 to 50 in good health and CMV-seropositive.

The V call is TRBV13, the J call TRBJ2-7, with D tentatively TRBD2 (6 bases). Germline V gene sequence: CDR1 PRHDT, CDR2 FYEKMQ (reference sequence). This CDR3 spans 13 amino acids. The V end was cut by 5 bases, the J end by 3 bases, with 11 bases between. The CDR3 protein is CASSPRGSYEQYF. The CDR3 nucleotides read TGTGCCAGCAGCCCACGGGGGAGCTACGAGCAGTACTTC.

V gene TRBV21-1 combines with J gene TRBJ1-2. TRBV21-1 is an annotated pseudogene. The CDR3 is 12 residues long. CDR3 protein: CARVGREDGYTF. The CDR3 DNA is TGTGCCAGGGTTGGAAGGGAGGATGGCTACACCTTC.

The chain uses TRBV6-5 and TRBJ2-7, with 8 bases matching TRBD2. This CDR3 contains 14 residues. Germline CDR1 reads MNHEY; CDR2 reads SVGAGI. With 4 bases clipped from V and 3 bases from J, the junction kept 5 bases outside the gene matches. CDR3 in DNA: TGTGCCAGCAGTTTTGGTAGCGGGGACTACGAGCAGTACTTC. It yields the protein CASSFGSGDYEQYF.

The rearrangement uses TRBV28 and TRBJ2-4, with a tentative D call TRBD1 (7 bases). Trimming left V 4 bases short and J 1 base short, with 11 bases between. Germline V gene lookup returns CDR1 MDHEN and CDR2 SYDVKM. The CDR3 sequence is 15 residues long. CDR3 region: CASSSGGRAKNIQYF. The CDR3 bases are TGTGCCAGCAGTTCAGGGGGGAGGGCCAAAAACATTCAGTACTTC.

The chain couples TRBV10-2 to TRBJ2-2, with D maybe TRBD2 (5 bases). V was trimmed by 2 bases and J by 6 bases, leaving 7 bases between them. The CDR3 has 13 amino acids. Germline V gives CDR1 WSHSY, CDR2 SAAADI. The DNA of the CDR3 is TGCGCCAGCAGTGAGATGGGAGCCGGGGAGCTGTTTTTT. It yields the protein CASSEMGAGELFF.

This sequence joins TRBV25-1 and TRBJ2-7, with 13 bases identical to TRBD2. The junction had 8 bases not matched to a gene; V was cut back by 6 bases and J by 3 bases. The CDR3 spans 16 residues. Germline V lookup: CDR1 MGHDK, CDR2 SYGVNS. The CDR3 is CASRGTSGITVYEQYF. The CDR3 nucleotides read TGTGCCAGCAGAGGGACTAGCGGGATTACGGTCTACGAGCAGTACTTC.

V gene TRBV19 combines with J gene TRBJ2-7; maybe TRBD1 (5 bases). Deletions cut 5 bases from V and 2 bases from J, with 13 bases between. Germline values: CDR1 LNHDA, CDR2 SQIVND (reference sequence). This CDR3 contains 14 residues. This chain's CDR3 is CASSQGPPPYEQYF. CDR3 DNA: TGTGCCAGTAGTCAGGGTCCCCCTCCCTACGAGCAGTACTTC.

This clone was found a few times. The gene calls are TRBV10-3 and TRBJ1-1; D unclear. This CDR3 has 14 amino acids. V lost 8 bases to trimming and J lost 1 base, with 14 bases between them. CDR1 ENHRY and CDR2 SYGVKD come from the germline V gene. The CDR3 is CAIRIDVRNTEAFF. As DNA, the CDR3 is TGTGCCATCCGCATAGATGTAAGGAACACTGAAGCTTTCTTT.

The chain joins TRBV11-2 to TRBJ2-3, with D tentatively TRBD2 (6 bases). Trimming took off 7 bases at V and 6 bases at J, with 17 bases between the two ends. The CDR3 extends over 14 amino acids. Germline-derived CDR1 and CDR2 are SGHAT and FQNNGV. Here the CDR3 DNA reads TGTGCCAGCAAAGAGGGAGGAGGTGTGGATACGCAGTATTTT. Protein sequence: CASKEGGGVDTQYF.